This T cell receptor beta chain was identified in a study of T cells in Graves' hyperthyroidism and ophthalmopathy. Whole-study results and caveats: Most thyroid clonotypes that were expanded above 0.001 also turned up in blood.

For Graves' hyperthyroidism to be stable, ophthalmopathy could not progress within 18 months. Fresh 10 ml peripheral blood yielded PBMCs. What was amplified from RNA transcripts were TCR beta CDR3 regions. An initial round of RT-PCR targeting the TCR CDR3 relied on the HTBI primer set. TCRdb redid the calling of the multiplex PCR reads with MiXCR, one entry per CDR3 protein. Seen here are roughly 840,000 distinct CDR3 sequences, 35% to 45% observed once, and the top ten hold more than 7%. Comment on this clonotype: Its cognate antigen is unknown.

The V gene lost 5 bases and the J gene lost 1 base, with 11 bases spanning the gap. CDR1 SEHNR and CDR2 FQNEAQ come from the germline V gene (reference sequence). The CDR3 runs 14 residues. J is TRBJ1-1 and V is TRBV7-9, with a weak D call TRBD1 (5 bases). The clonotype originates from a man aged 18 to 30 with Graves' hyperthyroidism. The sample was blood. The CDR3 loop is CASSILGENTEAFF. The CDR3 DNA reads as TGTGCCAGCAGCATCTTAGGGGAGAACACTGAAGCTTTCTTT.